One and the same sample provided the 19 T cell receptor beta chains below, sequenced in a study of radiotherapy plus CTLA-4 blockade in lung cancer. Clones were sequenced by immunoSEQ multiplex PCR, and TCRdb holds only the in-frame ones, with some missing. Found here are tens of thousands of clones, 70% to 85% of them singletons; the top ten hold under 10%. Sequenced material: peripheral blood, taken from a patient treated with radiotherapy plus ipilimumab. These receptors were collected from a human donor with non-small cell lung cancer who had a complete response to radiotherapy plus ipilimumab.

A few counts support this clone. The chain joins TRBV6-1 to TRBJ2-1; 9 bases are shared with TRBD1. Germline V gives CDR1 MNHNS, CDR2 SASEGT. The CDR3 covers 14 residues. V was pared by 3 bases and J by 6 bases, with 3 bases of the junction left unmatched. The CDR3 protein is CASSERTGVNEQFF. The DNA for the CDR3 is TGTGCCAGCAGTGAGAGGACAGGGGTCAATGAGCAGTTCTTC.

The chain recombines TRBV30 with TRBJ1-2, with D possibly matching TRBD1 (5 bases). Germline V gene lookup returns CDR1 GTSNPN and CDR2 SVGIG (reference sequence). The V end was cut by 0 bases, the J end by 8 bases, with 16 bases between. The CDR3 runs 14 residues. The CDR3 here is CAWSVRRGEGGYTF. CDR3 nucleotides: TGTGCCTGGAGTGTAAGGCGGGGTGAGGGGGGCTACACCTTC.

The rearrangement uses TRBV11-3 and TRBJ2-3, with D hard to call. The V gene's germline CDR1 is SGHNT and CDR2 YENEEA. CDR3 size: 13 residues. Trimming cost V 0 bases and J 6 bases, with 7 bases left between them. CDR3 DNA sequence: TGTGCCAGCAGCTTAGATTTCGAGGATACGCAGTATTTT. Protein sequence: CASSLDFEDTQYF.

The V call is TRBV11-3, the J call TRBJ2-1; a weak D match, TRBD1 (6 bases). Germline V gene sequence: CDR1 SGHNT, CDR2 YENEEA. CDR3 size: 15 residues. V was trimmed by 1 base and J by 6 bases, leaving 13 bases between them. The DNA of the CDR3 is TGTGCCAGCAGCTTAGTGAGGTTGGGGGCCAATGAGCAGTTCTTC. Residues: CASSLVRLGANEQFF.

The chain employs TRBV15 and TRBJ1-1; 8 nucleotides match TRBD1. The germline V gene has CDR1 LNHNV and CDR2 YYDKDF (reference sequence). The length of the CDR3 is 15 residues. V lost 1 base and J lost 5; bases outside the gene matches: 6. This chain's CDR3 is CATSRGRGRGTEAFF. The CDR3 region has the DNA TGTGCCACCAGCAGAGGCAGGGGGCGTGGGACTGAAGCTTTCTTT.

This rearrangement joins TRBV2 to TRBJ2-2; D remains ambiguous. Germline lookup yields CDR1 SNHLY and CDR2 FYNNEI. V shed 4 bases and J shed 4 bases, with 13 bases lying between them. The CDR3 sequence is 15 residues long. The CDR3 is CASSAAYLFTGELFF. The CDR3 bases are TGTGCCAGCAGTGCGGCTTATCTATTCACCGGGGAGCTGTTTTTT. Combining the CDR3 with reference TRBV2 and TRBJ2-2 gives the whole variable domain EPEVTQTPSHQVTQMGQEVILRCVPISNHLYFYWYRQILGQKVEFLVSFYNNEISEKSEIFDDQFSVERPDGSNFTLKIRSTKLEDSAMYFCASSAAYLFTGELFFGEGSRLTVL.

This chain joins TRBV6-1 and TRBJ1-1, with D tentatively TRBD1 (5 bases). This CDR3 comprises 15 residues. CDR1 and CDR2 from the germline V gene are MNHNS and SASEGT. Trimming stripped 4 bases from V and 3 bases from J, with 15 bases between. CDR3 bases: TGTGCCAGCAGTGTGGGGGATTTGAGTCACACTGAAGCTTTCTTT. The encoded protein is CASSVGDLSHTEAFF.

The gene calls are TRBV19 and TRBJ2-1; D remains unclear. The CDR3 sequence is 12 residues long. CDR1 LNHDA and CDR2 SQIVND come from the germline V gene (reference sequence). Trimming stripped 6 bases from V and 7 bases from J, with 10 bases between. The CDR3 is CASRSGWNEQFF. The CDR3 region has the DNA TGTGCCAGTAGATCGGGTTGGAATGAGCAGTTCTTC.

The V call is TRBV20-1, the J call TRBJ2-7, with D possibly being TRBD1 (6 bases). Germline V gives CDR1 DFQATT, CDR2 SNEGSKA (reference sequence). This CDR3 is 11 amino acids long. CDR3 sequence (DNA): TGCAGCCTCAGGGCAGGGGACGAGCAGTACTTC. Its protein product is CSLRAGDEQYF.

The V gene is TRBV7-9, the J gene TRBJ2-3; TRBD1 aligns across 7 bases. Trimming cost V 1 base and J 4 bases; bases outside gene matches: 8. Per germline, CDR1 SEHNR and CDR2 FQNEAQ (reference sequence). This CDR3 contains 16 residues. The DNA for the CDR3 is TGTGCCAGCAGCTTAGAGACAGGGTTAAGGGCAGATACGCAGTATTTT. Encoded protein: CASSLETGLRADTQYF.

This clone has only one observation. This chain uses TRBV20-1 with TRBJ1-1; tentative D call: TRBD1 (6 bases). Germline-derived CDR1 and CDR2 are DFQATT and SNEGSKA (reference sequence). This CDR3 is 11 amino acids long. The CDR3, as DNA: TGCGGATTCACAGGGTTCACTGAAGCTTTCTTT. As protein: CGFTGFTEAFF.

This chain uses TRBV5-1 with TRBJ1-4, with 10 bases that match TRBD1. Unmatched junction bases numbered 5, after V lost 1 base and J lost 8 bases. This CDR3 region has 15 residues. The V gene's germline CDR1 is SGHRS and CDR2 YFSETQ. The CDR3 region is CASSLRDRGREKLFF. As DNA, the CDR3 is TGCGCCAGCAGCTTGCGGGACAGGGGCCGGGAAAAACTGTTTTTT.

The chain couples TRBV9 to TRBJ2-7; 9 nucleotides match TRBD1. V lost 4 bases, J lost 1 base, and 15 bases stayed unmatched. The CDR3 has 18 residues. CDR1 and CDR2 from the germline V gene are SGDLS and YYNGEE. CDR3 in DNA: TGTGCCAGCAGCCCGGGGGACAGGGTGGTAAGAAGGTCCTACGAGCAGTACTTC. The encoded protein is CASSPGDRVVRRSYEQYF.

This chain uses TRBV9 with TRBJ2-3; D is possibly TRBD2 (5 bases). This CDR3 comprises 13 residues. Germline V gene lookup returns CDR1 SGDLS and CDR2 YYNGEE. Trimming took 0 bases from V and 8 from J, leaving 10 bases between them. CDR3 DNA: TGTGCCAGCAGCGTAGCCGGGGTCGGTACGCAGTATTTT. Residues: CASSVAGVGTQYF. The whole variable domain, filled in from reference TRBV9 and TRBJ2-3, reads DSGVTQTPKHLITATGQRVTLRCSPRSGDLSVYWYQQSLDQGLQFLIQYYNGEERAKGNILERFSAQQFPDLHSELNLSSLELGDSALYFCASSVAGVGTQYFGPGTRLTVL.

V usage is TRBV2 and J usage is TRBJ1-1; D possibly corresponds to TRBD1 (5 bases). Per germline, CDR1 SNHLY and CDR2 FYNNEI. There are 14 residues in the CDR3. Trimming took off 1 base at V and 10 bases at J, with 16 bases between the two ends. The CDR3 region has the DNA TGTGCCAGCAGTGAAGAAGTCGGGGGGATCGGAGCTTTCTTT. Protein sequence: CASSEEVGGIGAFF.

The chain recombines TRBV6-1 with TRBJ2-7; D could derive from TRBD1 or TRBD2 (7 bases each). The V gene's germline CDR1 is MNHNS and CDR2 SASEGT. The CDR3 is 15 residues long. V lost 0 bases, J lost 2 bases, and 11 bases lay in between. The CDR3 nucleotides read TGTGCCAGCAGTGAAGCGCCAGGGGGGGCCTACGAGCAGTACGTC. It encodes CASSEAPGGAYEQYV.

This chain uses TRBV6-1 with TRBJ2-3, with 13 bases matching TRBD2. Germline assignment: CDR1 MNHNS and CDR2 SASEGT. Trimming removed 4 bases from V and 5 bases from J; junction bases left unmatched: 12. This CDR3 contains 18 residues. CDR3 nucleotides: TGTGCCAGCAGTGCCCCCACTAGCGGGGGGGCCAGTGGAGATACGCAGTATTTT. As protein: CASSAPTSGGASGDTQYF.

The CDR3: CASSIDGTVQETQYF. CDR3 coding DNA: TGTGCCAGTAGTATAGATGGGACAGTACAAGAGACCCAGTACTTC. The chain uses TRBV19 and TRBJ2-5; 7 positions agree with TRBD1. The CDR3 is 15 residues long. Trimming cost V 0 bases and J 2 bases; bases outside gene matches: 3. Germline V gene lookup returns CDR1 LNHDA and CDR2 SQIVND (reference sequence).

The chain has TRBV10-2 and TRBJ2-7, with 10 bases that match TRBD2. The CDR3 has 14 residues. V was clipped by 6 bases and J by 3 bases; unmatched bases: 5. Germline CDR1 and CDR2: WSHSY and SAAADI. This chain's CDR3 is CASRRAGGDYEQYV. The CDR3 DNA sequence: TGCGCCAGCAGGAGAGCGGGGGGGGACTACGAGCAGTACGTC.